This TCR beta chain was sequenced in a study of Ad26.COV2.S vaccination and SARS-CoV-2 variants. Study in general: Ad26.COV2.S given intramuscularly, once or twice 56 days apart.

The treatment here: roughly 20 received Ad26.COV2.S at low or high dose, single or two shots; several received placebo; per-sample allocation not given. Sampling was done on day 63 after the first vaccine or placebo injection. Immunization relied on an Ad26 vector, which expressed Wuhan-strain SARS-CoV-2 spike. Libraries were prepared by immunoSEQ multiplex PCR; TCRdb keeps only in-frame clonotypes and omits some of them. The top ten hold 2.5% of the sample, which has roughly 500,000 clones, roughly 89% seen once. This CDR3 comprises 15 residues. CDR1 is SGHAT and CDR2 is FQDESV in the germline V gene (reference sequence). Trimming took 4 bases from V and 0 from J, leaving 13 bases between them. As to this clone: As yet, its antigen is unknown.

Study-level points and caveats: Non-spike TCR breadth did not differ much between vaccine and placebo recipients. Post-vaccination breadth of spike-specific CD8+ and CD4+ T cell responses was reportedly substantial.

The sample in question was peripheral blood, obtained in a trial of Ad26.COV2.S vaccine versus placebo. The receptor's source is a person between 18 and 60 years old who received the Ad26.COV2.S COVID-19 vaccine or a placebo. The chain uses TRBV11-1 and TRBJ2-7; D possibly corresponds to TRBD2 (5 bases). CDR3 region: CASSSRRLPSYEQYF. The CDR3 DNA sequence: TGTGCCAGCAGCTCACGAAGACTACCCTCCTACGAGCAGTACTTC. The whole variable domain, remainder taken from reference TRBV11-1 and TRBJ2-7, is EAEVAQSPRYKITEKSQAVAFWCDPISGHATLYWYRQILGQGPELLVQFQDESVVDDSQLPKDRFSAERLKGVDSTLKIQPAELGDSAMYLCASSSRRLPSYEQYFGPGTRLTVT.